These 15 T cell receptor beta chains originate from one sample sequenced in a study of blood T cell repertoires in COVID-19 (TCRdb year 2020). Libraries were built with the immunoSEQ multiplex PCR assay. TCRdb retrieved this table from immuneACCESS and kept in-frame rearrangements only. Not all clones are present; in checked studies, unresolved V genes account for under half, and no reason is known for the remainder. The sample table lists 300,000 to 350,000 clones, about 87% of them with a count of one. The ten biggest clones cover about 8.9% of the sample. Input material: PBMCs or T cells enriched from blood (not recorded which). These TCRs come from a woman aged 18-30 years who had recovered from COVID-19.

The V and J genes are TRBV27 and TRBJ1-1; no clear D gene. The length of the CDR3 is 13 residues. CDR1 is MNHEY, CDR2 SMNVEV, per germline (reference sequence). Trimming shortened V by 6 bases and J by 3 bases, and 11 bases separated the two germline ends. The CDR3 nucleotides read TGTGCCAGCAGCTCTTCCCTCCACACTGAAGCTTTCTTT. This sequence encodes CASSSSLHTEAFF.

J is TRBJ1-2 and V is TRBV4-3; 7 bases map to TRBD1. The CDR3 runs 16 residues. V trimming: 0 bases; J trimming: 2 bases; junction bases outside the gene matches: 6. CDR1 and CDR2 from the germline V gene are LGHNA and YSLEER. The CDR3 loop reads CASSQEDRPRNYGYTF. The CDR3 DNA reads TGCGCCAGCAGCCAAGAGGACAGGCCCCGAAACTATGGCTACACCTTC.

This chain links TRBV4-2 with TRBJ2-2; 12 bases fit TRBD1. There are 16 residues in the CDR3. V lost 4 bases to trimming and J lost 7 bases; unmatched junction nucleotides: 7. Germline V CDR1 and CDR2: LGHNA, YNFKEQ. CDR3 sequence: CASSPRDRGLSGELFF. The CDR3 region has the DNA TGTGCCAGCAGCCCGCGGGACAGGGGGCTTAGCGGGGAGCTGTTTTTT.

The CDR3 nucleotides are TGTGCCAGCAGCTTAACAGGGGAAGCTTTCTTT. Its translation: CASSLTGEAFF. The chain links TRBV5-8 to TRBJ1-1; D perhaps matches TRBD1 (6 bases). This CDR3 spans 11 amino acids. Germline-derived CDR1 and CDR2 are SGHTS and YDEGEE. Trimming cost V 2 bases and J 8 bases, with 7 bases left between them.

V gene TRBV11-2 combines with J gene TRBJ1-3; possibly TRBD1 for D (5 bases). Trimming pared 5 bases from V and 0 bases from J, leaving 17 bases between. The CDR3 sequence is 17 residues long. Germline CDR1 reads SGHAT; CDR2 reads FQNNGV. CDR3 region: CASSLRQLDNSGNTIYF. In DNA form, the CDR3 reads TGTGCCAGCAGCCTCCGACAGCTGGATAACTCTGGAAACACCATATATTTT.

The chain's CDR3 is CSASVGSSNQPQHF. As DNA, the CDR3 is TGCAGTGCTAGTGTGGGTAGCAGCAATCAGCCCCAGCATTTT. V is TRBV20-1 and J is TRBJ1-5; D is unresolved. CDR1 is DFQATT, CDR2 SNEGSKA, per germline (reference sequence). This CDR3 region has 14 residues. V was shortened by 3 bases and J by 1 base, with 10 bases between the two germline ends.

This chain joins TRBV19 and TRBJ2-3; D might be TRBD2 (6 bases). In germline, CDR1 is LNHDA, CDR2 SQIVND (reference sequence). The CDR3 runs to 18 residues. Between the trimmed V and J ends, which lost 0 bases and 1 base, there was a span of 17 bases. The CDR3 DNA reads TGTGCCAGTAGTATAGATGATCCTTTGTGGGGGGGCACAGATACGCAGTATTTT. This codes for CASSIDDPLWGGTDTQYF.

V usage is TRBV3-1 (or the pseudogene TRBV3-2) and J usage is TRBJ1-4; the D is unclear. From germline, CDR1 is LGHDT and CDR2 YNNKEL (reference sequence). The CDR3 is made up of 15 amino acids. Between the trimmed V and J ends, which lost 7 bases and 2 bases, there was a span of 14 bases. The CDR3 protein is CASTLTLGTNEKLFF. The CDR3 nucleotides read TGTGCCAGCACTTTAACGCTCGGTACTAATGAAAAACTGTTTTTT.

This rearrangement joins TRBV14 to TRBJ1-1; possible D gene TRBD1, 6 bases. Deletions cut 0 bases from V and 0 bases from J, with 11 bases between. The CDR3 is 16 residues long. The germline gives CDR1 SGHDN, CDR2 FVKESK. The CDR3 reads CASSQDVRGLNTEAFF. CDR3 sequence (DNA): TGTGCCAGCAGCCAAGATGTCAGGGGCCTGAACACTGAAGCTTTCTTT.

A word on this clone: A read error may account for a junction end that differs from germline. The chain recombines TRBV6-6 with TRBJ1-2; D ambiguous. Germline lookup yields CDR1 MNHNY and CDR2 SVGAGI (reference sequence). The CDR3 is made up of 14 amino acids. The CDR3 region has the DNA TGTGCCAGCAGTTCCGAATGGATGGGCTATGGCTACATCTTC. Protein sequence: CASSSEWMGYGYIF.

This chain links TRBV28 with TRBJ1-2; 7 nucleotides line up with TRBD1. The J segment lost 3 bases and the V segment lost 6 bases, leaving 10 bases of the junction unmatched. The germline gives CDR1 MDHEN, CDR2 SYDVKM. The CDR3 totals 15 residues. CDR3 coding DNA: TGTGCCAGCAGCTCCTCAGGGGGAGGCGACTATGGCTACACCTTC. It specifies CASSSSGGGDYGYTF.

V is TRBV7-2 and J is TRBJ1-4; 10 positions match TRBD1. CDR1 and CDR2 from the germline V gene are SGHTA and FQGNSA. V lost 6 bases to trimming and J lost 6 bases; unmatched junction nucleotides: 4. The CDR3 is made up of 14 amino acids. DNA of the CDR3: TGTGCCAGCAGACCCGGGACAGGGGATGAAAAACTGTTTTTT. Amino acids: CASRPGTGDEKLFF.

J is TRBJ1-1 and V is TRBV7-3; 7 bases align to TRBD1. V shed 3 bases, J shed 1 base, and the junction held 2 bases outside the gene matches. The CDR3 extends over 14 amino acids. Per the germline V gene, CDR1 is SGHTA and CDR2 is FQGTGA. The CDR3 nucleotides read TGTGCCAGCAGCTTCGGACAGGCGAACACTGAAGCTTTCTTT. Translation gives CASSFGQANTEAFF.

The CDR3 nucleotides read TGTGCCAGCAGCCCCAACAGGGCCCACCACACTGAAGCTTTCTTT. Its translation: CASSPNRAHHTEAFF. The J gene is TRBJ1-1, the V gene TRBV21-1; the D call TRBD1 from the table was never checked on the DNA. TRBV21-1 has pseudogene status. The CDR3 covers 15 residues.

The chain has TRBV14 and TRBJ2-3; 7 bases agree with TRBD2. The V gene end was trimmed by 1 base and the J gene end by 0 bases; junction bases not matched to a gene: 10. There are 18 residues in the CDR3. The germline gives CDR1 SGHDN, CDR2 FVKESK. CDR3 in DNA: TGTGCCAGCAGCCAAGTACAGCGGGGTCTTTCTAGCACAGATACGCAGTATTTT. Translated: CASSQVQRGLSSTDTQYF.